The present TCR beta chain was sequenced within a study of blood T cell repertoires in COVID-19. As for the study in general: Acute and convalescent COVID-19 samples came from the United States, Italy and Spain.

V was shortened by 6 bases and J by 7 bases, with 9 bases between the two germline ends. The CDR3 totals 11 residues. The V gene's germline CDR1 is ENHRY and CDR2 SYGVKD. Only in-frame clones appear in the TCRdb table, and some are missing; sequencing was by immunoSEQ multiplex PCR. In the table there are over 100,000 clones, around 80% of which are singletons. The sample was peripheral blood. The sequence was collected from a human donor in a cohort sampled during active or convalescent COVID-19. This rearrangement joins TRBV10-3 to TRBJ1-1, with a tentative D call TRBD1 (6 bases). The CDR3 is CAIRGQLEAFF. The CDR3, as DNA: TGTGCCATCAGAGGACAGCTTGAAGCTTTCTTT.